The 2 T cell receptor beta chains given below trace back to one sample, sequenced in a study of blood T cell repertoires in COVID-19. Only in-frame clones appear in the TCRdb table, and some are missing; sequencing was by immunoSEQ multiplex PCR. Among 300,000 to 350,000 clones listed, 80% to 90% were seen once. The specimen was PBMCs or T cells enriched from blood (not recorded which). The origin of the receptors is a man aged 30 to 45 who had recovered from COVID-19.

V usage is TRBV30 and J usage is TRBJ2-5; 8 nucleotides match TRBD2. The ends lost 3 bases at V and 2 bases at J; junction bases unmatched: 5. CDR3 length: 14 residues. The germline V gene has CDR1 GTSNPN and CDR2 SVGIG (reference sequence). The CDR3 is CAWSFAGGQETQYF. The CDR3 DNA reads as TGTGCCTGGAGCTTTGCGGGGGGACAAGAGACCCAGTACTTC. Complete variable domain (other parts from reference TRBV30 and TRBJ2-5): SQTIHQWPATLVQPVGSPLSLECTVEGTSNPNLYWYRQAAGRGLQLLFYSVGIGQISSEVPQNLSASRPQDRQFILSSKKLLLSDSGFYLCAWSFAGGQETQYFGPGTRLLVL.

This chain connects TRBV14 to TRBJ2-1; TRBD2 aligns across 9 bases. The CDR3 has 14 residues. The germline V gene has CDR1 SGHDN and CDR2 FVKESK. The J segment lost 2 bases and the V segment lost 9 bases, leaving 5 bases of the junction unmatched. The CDR3 DNA follows: TGTGCCAGGCCGACTAGCGGTCCCTACAATGAGCAGTTCTTC. Protein product: CARPTSGPYNEQFF.